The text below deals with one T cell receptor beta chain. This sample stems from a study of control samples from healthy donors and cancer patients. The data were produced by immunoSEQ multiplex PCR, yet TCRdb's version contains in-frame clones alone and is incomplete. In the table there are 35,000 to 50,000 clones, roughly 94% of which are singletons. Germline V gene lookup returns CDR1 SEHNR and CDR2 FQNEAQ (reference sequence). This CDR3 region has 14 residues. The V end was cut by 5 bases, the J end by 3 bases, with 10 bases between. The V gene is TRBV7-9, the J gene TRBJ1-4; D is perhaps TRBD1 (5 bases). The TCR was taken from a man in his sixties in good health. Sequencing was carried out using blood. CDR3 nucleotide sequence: TGTGCCAGCAGCCCGTGGGGGGCTAATGAAAAACTGTTTTTT. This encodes CASSPWGANEKLFF. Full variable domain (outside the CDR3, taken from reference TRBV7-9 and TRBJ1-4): DTGVSQNPRHKITKRGQNVTFRCDPISEHNRLYWYRQTLGQGPEFLTYFQNEAQLEKSRLLSDRFSAERPKGSFSTLEIQRTEQGDSAMYLCASSPWGANEKLFFGSGTQLSVL.